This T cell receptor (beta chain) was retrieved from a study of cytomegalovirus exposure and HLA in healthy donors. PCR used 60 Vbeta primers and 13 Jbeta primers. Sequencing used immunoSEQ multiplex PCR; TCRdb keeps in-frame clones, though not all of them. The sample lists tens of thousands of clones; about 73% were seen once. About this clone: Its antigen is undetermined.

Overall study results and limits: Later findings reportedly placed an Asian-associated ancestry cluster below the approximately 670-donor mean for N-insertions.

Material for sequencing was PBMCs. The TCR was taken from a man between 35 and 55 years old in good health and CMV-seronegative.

The chain's CDR3 is CASSLNLGQGAVGYTF. The CDR3 DNA reads TGTGCCAGCAGCTTAAACCTGGGACAGGGGGCGGTCGGCTACACCTTC. The genes are TRBV7-2 and TRBJ1-2, with 12 bases identical to TRBD1. The V gene end was trimmed by 2 bases and the J gene end by 8 bases; junction bases not matched to a gene: 9. The CDR3 runs to 16 residues. Per the germline V gene, CDR1 is SGHTA and CDR2 is FQGNSA.